A few counts support the clone carrying this T cell receptor (beta chain). Sequencing of TCR beta drew on CD8+ and CD4+ T cells from blood. Healthy donors constituted the control group, matched for age and sex. While CD8+ and CD4+ T cells were isolated negatively, TEMRA cells were enriched by FACS. This entry belongs to a study of CD8 T cells in Susac syndrome. After removal of 0 bases from V and 2 bases from J, the junction contained 20 bases not matched to a gene. The CDR3 runs to 21 residues. The germline V gene has CDR1 SGDLS and CDR2 YYNGEE. Reverse transcription of 0.5 to 1 ug RNA was performed with random hexamers. Amplification of the TCR beta CDR3 was carried out by immunoSEQ multiplex PCR, which spanned a total of 54 Vbeta and 13 Jbeta segments. Using its own MiXCR run on the immunoSEQ multiplex PCR reads, TCRdb lists one record per CDR3 protein. The table records tens of thousands of distinct CDR3 sequences, around 94% of them present only once.

The receptor was isolated from a human donor in good health. Sample: CD8+ T cells from PBMCs. The chain recombines TRBV9 with TRBJ1-2; TRBD1 agrees at 9 bases. The CDR3 protein is CASSVARGQGNRLLPNYGYTF. In DNA form, the CDR3 reads TGTGCCAGCAGCGTAGCTAGGGGACAGGGTAATCGACTTCTCCCGAACTATGGCTACACCTTC.